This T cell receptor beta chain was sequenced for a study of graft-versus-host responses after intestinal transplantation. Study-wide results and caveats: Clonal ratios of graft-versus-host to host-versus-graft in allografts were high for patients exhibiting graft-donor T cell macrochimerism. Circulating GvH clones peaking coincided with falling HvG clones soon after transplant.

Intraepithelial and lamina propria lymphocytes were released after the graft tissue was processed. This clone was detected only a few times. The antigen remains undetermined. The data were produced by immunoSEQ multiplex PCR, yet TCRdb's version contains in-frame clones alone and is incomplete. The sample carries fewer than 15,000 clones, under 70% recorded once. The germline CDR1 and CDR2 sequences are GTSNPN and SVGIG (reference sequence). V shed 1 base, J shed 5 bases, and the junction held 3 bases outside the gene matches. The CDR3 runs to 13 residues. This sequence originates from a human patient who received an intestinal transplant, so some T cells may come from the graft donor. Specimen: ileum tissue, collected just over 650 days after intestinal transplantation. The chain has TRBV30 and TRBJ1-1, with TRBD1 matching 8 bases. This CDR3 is CAWSGDRRTEAFF. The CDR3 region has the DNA TGTGCCTGGAGTGGGGACAGGAGGACTGAAGCTTTCTTT. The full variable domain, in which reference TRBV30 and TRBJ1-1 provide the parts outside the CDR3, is SQTIHQWPATLVQPVGSPLSLECTVEGTSNPNLYWYRQAAGRGLQLLFYSVGIGQISSEVPQNLSASRPQDRQFILSSKKLLLSDSGFYLCAWSGDRRTEAFFGQGTRLTVV.